This record concerns one T cell receptor beta chain sequence. No antigen is known for it. CDR3 length: 12 amino acids. CDR1 and CDR2 (germline): SGDLS, YYNGEE. V was pared by 4 bases and J by 4 bases, with 7 bases between. These data originate in a study of cytomegalovirus exposure and HLA in healthy donors. Study-wide points: Most TCR beta V segments were productive about 87% or about 30% of the time in an earlier analysis. The study recorded 150 to 200 TCR beta chains that were cytomegalovirus-associated. The study assumed roughly uniform donor sequencing depth for presence/absence analyses.

PCR was performed using 60 Vbeta and 13 Jbeta primers. Produced via immunoSEQ multiplex PCR; TCRdb's table is partial and in-frame only. The sample has approximately 170,000 clones, over 65% seen once. This sequence joins TRBV9 and TRBJ2-3; D gene unclear. The sample comprised PBMCs. The sequence derives from a female donor in good health and CMV-seronegative. The CDR3 sequence: CASSSSPDTQYF. The CDR3 DNA sequence: TGTGCCAGCAGCTCCTCCCCAGATACGCAGTATTTT.